The source of this T cell receptor beta chain is a study of blood T cell repertoires in COVID-19. Study details: From the United States, Italy and Spain came samples of acute and convalescent COVID-19. Sources were T cells, B-cell-depleted T cells, or PBMCs; the material itself was cDNA or gDNA.

Data came from immunoSEQ multiplex PCR; TCRdb stores just in-frame clones and leaves some out. Altogether about 280,000 clones are present, around 90% being singletons, with the ten largest covering approximately 2.7%. Donors were grouped by their self-reported clinical history. Exposed participants came across a COVID-19 case within 2 weeks before study entry. This TCR derives from a man between 35 and 55 years old who had been exposed to COVID-19. The specimen sequenced was PBMCs or T cells enriched from blood (not recorded which).

CDR3 nucleotide sequence: TGTGCCATCAGCGGGACAGGGGAGGAGCTGTTTTTT. This sequence encodes CAISGTGEELFF. The chain recombines TRBV10-3 with TRBJ2-2; 10 nucleotides align to TRBD1. The germline CDR1 and CDR2 sequences are ENHRY and SYGVKD. This CDR3 is 12 amino acids long. The junction had 2 bases not matched to a gene; V was cut back by 6 bases and J by 10 bases.